The TCR beta chain described here comes from a study of tumor and adjacent non-tumor tissue in lung cancer. Regarding the study as a whole: Tumor repertoires had a smaller top 100 clone share than normal lung.

Remarks on this clonotype: The antigen remains unidentified.

The template was RNA from unsorted bulk tissue. Distant lung tissue was collected more than 3 cm away from the tumor edge. Germline values: CDR1 MDHEN, CDR2 SYDVKM. V was cut by 5 bases and J by 6 bases, with 16 bases left in between. CDR3 length equals 14 residues. Three rounds of nested PCR, following a modified ARM-PCR protocol, produced the TCRbeta library. TCRdb reanalysed the multiplex PCR reads using MiXCR and keeps one entry per CDR3 protein. The sample has tens of thousands of distinct CDR3 sequences; more than 75% are singletons. This TCR was sampled from a man aged 55-75 years with non-small cell lung cancer. The sequenced sample consisted of distant non-tumor lung tissue. The chain couples TRBV28 to TRBJ1-2; D not resolved. CDR3 in amino acids: CASSPVVTKNGYTF. DNA for the CDR3: TGTGCCAGCAGTCCAGTAGTGACTAAAAATGGCTACACCTTC.